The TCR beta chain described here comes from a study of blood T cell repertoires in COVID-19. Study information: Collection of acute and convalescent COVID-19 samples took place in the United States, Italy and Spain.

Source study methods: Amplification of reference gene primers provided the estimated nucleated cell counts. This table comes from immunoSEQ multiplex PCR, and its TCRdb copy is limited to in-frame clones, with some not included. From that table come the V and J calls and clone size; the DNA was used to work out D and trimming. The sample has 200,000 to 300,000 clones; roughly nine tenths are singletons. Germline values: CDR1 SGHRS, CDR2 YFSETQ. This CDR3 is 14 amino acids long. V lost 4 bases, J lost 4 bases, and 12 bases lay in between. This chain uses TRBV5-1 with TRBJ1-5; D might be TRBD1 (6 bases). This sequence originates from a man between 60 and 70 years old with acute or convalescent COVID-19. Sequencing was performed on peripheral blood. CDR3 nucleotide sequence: TGCGCCAGCAGCGCAGGGACACCGAATCAGCCCCAGCATTTT. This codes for CASSAGTPNQPQHF.